This entry lists 15 T cell receptor beta chains sequenced from one sample in a study of blood T cell repertoires in COVID-19 (TCRdb year 2020). The library was prepared using the immunoSEQ multiplex PCR assay. Sourced from immuneACCESS, this table was stored by TCRdb with only in-frame sequences that have V and J called. A share of the clones is absent; for the studies checked, an unresolved V gene accounts for under half, and the remainder has no known explanation. The sample includes fewer than 450,000 clones, with more than 75% observed a single time. Less than 3.5% of the sample comes from the top ten. The sequenced sample consisted of peripheral blood. The receptors were gathered from a woman younger than 30 who had recovered from COVID-19.

CDR3 amino acids: CASSPSGLSYEQYV. CDR3 DNA sequence: TGTGCCAGCTCACCCTCAGGTCTCTCCTACGAGCAGTACGTC. The chain is built from TRBV18 and TRBJ2-7; D is undetermined. Germline V gives CDR1 KGHSH, CDR2 LQKENI. The CDR3 spans 14 residues. V lost 3 bases, J lost 0 bases, and 9 bases lay in between.

The table lists this clone with a count of one. This chain links TRBV21-1 with TRBJ2-7; no DNA check was done on the table's D call, TRBD2. TRBV21-1 is labeled a pseudogene. The length of the CDR3 is 15 residues. The CDR3 DNA is TGTGCCAGCAGCCCCGAGCGGTTTAGCTCCTACGAGCAGTACGTC. Translation: CASSPERFSSYEQYV.

This chain links TRBV4-1 with TRBJ1-5; 9 positions agree with TRBD1. The CDR3 consists of 16 residues. Germline V gene data show CDR1 as MGHRA and CDR2 as YSYEKL. V dropped 1 base and J dropped 9; count of bases not matched to a gene: 10. The CDR3 DNA is TGCGCCAGCAGCCAAGCGGTATTGGACAGGGGTCGGCCCCAGCATTTT. This translates into CASSQAVLDRGRPQHF.

This rearrangement joins TRBV29-1 to TRBJ2-3, with no clear D. CDR1 SQVTM and CDR2 ANQGSEA come from the germline V gene. The CDR3 contains 12 residues. V was pared by 2 bases and J by 5 bases, with 8 bases between. This CDR3 reads CSVEITEDTQYF. The CDR3 DNA is TGCAGCGTTGAAATTACAGAAGATACGCAGTATTTT.

The chain joins TRBV10-3 to TRBJ2-1; 8 positions agree with TRBD1. CDR3 length: 16 amino acids. The germline V gene has CDR1 ENHRY and CDR2 SYGVKD. V shed 4 bases and J 3 bases; nucleotides not matched to a gene: 8. The CDR3 DNA reads TGTGCCATCAGTGGACAGACAGGGGCCTACTACAATGAGCAGTTCTTC. Translation: CAISGQTGAYYNEQFF.

The V call is TRBV2, the J call TRBJ1-5; D not certain. V was clipped by 5 bases and J by 4 bases, with 12 bases between them. This CDR3 is built from 14 residues. The germline V gene encodes CDR1 SNHLY and CDR2 FYNNEI. The CDR3 protein is CASSPDSLNQPQHF. CDR3 sequence (DNA): TGTGCCAGCAGTCCCGACTCTCTTAATCAGCCCCAGCATTTT.

The chain recombines TRBV7-9 with TRBJ2-7, with TRBD2 matching 9 bases. CDR1 is SEHNR, CDR2 FQNEAQ, per germline (reference sequence). The CDR3 extends over 13 amino acids. Unmatched junction bases numbered 5, after V lost 4 bases and J lost 7 bases. The CDR3 DNA follows: TGTGCCAGCAGCTCCGGACTAGCGCGGGAGCAGTACGTC. Encoded protein: CASSSGLAREQYV.

In regard to this clone: This sample includes further DNA sequences coding for the same CDR3. The chain links TRBV5-1 to TRBJ2-1; 9 bases agree with TRBD1. The CDR3 contains 15 residues. The germline V gene encodes CDR1 SGHRS and CDR2 YFSETQ. Trimming removed 2 bases from V and 4 bases from J; junction bases left unmatched: 4. CDR3 in DNA: TGCGCCAGCAGCTTACAGGGGGCGCCATACAATGAGCAGTTCTTC. Its translation is CASSLQGAPYNEQFF.

J is TRBJ1-1 and V is TRBV7-9; the D is unclear. The V end was cut by 4 bases, the J end by 5 bases, with 20 bases between. Per germline, CDR1 SEHNR and CDR2 FQNEAQ (reference sequence). This CDR3 spans 16 amino acids. The CDR3, as DNA: TGTGCCAGCAGCTACGATTCGAGGGAGGGTCGGACTGAAGCTTTCTTT. Its translation: CASSYDSREGRTEAFF. Supplemented by reference TRBV7-9 and TRBJ1-1, the full variable domain reads DTGVSQNPRHKITKRGQNVTFRCDPISEHNRLYWYRQTLGQGPEFLTYFQNEAQLEKSRLLSDRFSAERPKGSFSTLEIQRTEQGDSAMYLCASSYDSREGRTEAFFGQGTRLTVV.

The chain links TRBV6-2 or TRBV6-3 to TRBJ2-7; 9 bases fit TRBD2. The germline CDR1 and CDR2 sequences are MNHEY and SVGEGT. V lost 0 bases and J lost 2; bases outside the gene matches: 8. CDR3 length equals 17 residues. CDR3 nucleotides: TGTGCCAGCAGTTACTCGATTACTAGCGGGCGCCCCTACGAGCAGTACGTC. Translation: CASSYSITSGRPYEQYV.

The rearrangement links TRBV6-5 to TRBJ2-1; 8 bases align to TRBD1. CDR1 and CDR2 from the germline V gene are MNHEY and SVGAGI. The CDR3 contains 12 residues. The J segment lost 13 bases and the V segment lost 5 bases, leaving 7 bases of the junction unmatched. CDR3 sequence: CASSPRQGRQFF. In nucleotides, the CDR3 is TGTGCCAGCAGTCCCCGACAGGGGAGACAGTTCTTC.

The chain recombines TRBV25-1 with TRBJ2-2, with 7 bases lining up with TRBD1. The CDR3 spans 14 residues. The ends lost 2 bases at V and 7 bases at J; junction bases unmatched: 4. The germline V gene has CDR1 MGHDK and CDR2 SYGVNS. The CDR3 is CASSEGGQIGELFF. DNA for the CDR3: TGTGCCAGCAGTGAAGGGGGACAGATCGGGGAGCTGTTTTTT.

The chain recombines TRBV19 with TRBJ1-5, with 9 bases aligning to TRBD1. The CDR3 extends over 18 amino acids. Per germline, CDR1 LNHDA and CDR2 SQIVND (reference sequence). V shed 5 bases and J 2 bases; nucleotides not matched to a gene: 13. CDR3 region: CASSSRIGTGKRNQPQHF. Written as DNA, the CDR3 is TGTGCCAGTAGTTCACGAATCGGGACAGGGAAGCGCAATCAGCCCCAGCATTTT.

J is TRBJ2-3 and V is TRBV19; D may be TRBD2 (5 bases). V gave up 10 bases and J gave up 3 bases, with 14 bases separating them. This CDR3 region has 13 residues. Germline assignment: CDR1 LNHDA and CDR2 SQIVND (reference sequence). The DNA for the CDR3 is TGTGCCACACTCGGACGGGGAACAGATACGCAGTATTTT. As protein: CATLGRGTDTQYF.

The chain's CDR3 is CASSLTGNTEAFF. The CDR3 region has the DNA TGCGCCAGCAGCCTGACAGGGAACACTGAAGCTTTCTTT. J is TRBJ1-1 and V is TRBV5-1, with D possibly TRBD1 on 6 matching bases. Germline V gene sequence: CDR1 SGHRS, CDR2 YFSETQ. This CDR3 spans 13 amino acids. V dropped 4 bases and J dropped 1 base, with 8 bases sitting between them.